The present entry profiles one TCR beta chain with its context. Antigen specificity is unknown. Clones were sequenced by immunoSEQ multiplex PCR, and TCRdb holds only the in-frame ones, with some missing. The data show more than 90,000 clones, about 90% seen once. This entry comes from a study of CD4+ T cells in melanoma. General study results and limits: In melanoma, neoantigen-specific CD4+ T cells reportedly differed in differentiation state.

After removal of 6 bases from V and 7 bases from J, the junction contained 7 bases not matched to a gene. This CDR3 contains 13 residues. The germline V gene has CDR1 GTSNPN and CDR2 SVGIG (reference sequence). The origin of this receptor is a human donor with melanoma. The sample taken for sequencing was peripheral blood. The chain employs TRBV30 and TRBJ2-1; 9 nucleotides line up with TRBD1. The CDR3 spells CACSGQGVNEQFF. As DNA, the CDR3 is TGTGCCTGCTCGGGACAGGGAGTGAATGAGCAGTTCTTC.